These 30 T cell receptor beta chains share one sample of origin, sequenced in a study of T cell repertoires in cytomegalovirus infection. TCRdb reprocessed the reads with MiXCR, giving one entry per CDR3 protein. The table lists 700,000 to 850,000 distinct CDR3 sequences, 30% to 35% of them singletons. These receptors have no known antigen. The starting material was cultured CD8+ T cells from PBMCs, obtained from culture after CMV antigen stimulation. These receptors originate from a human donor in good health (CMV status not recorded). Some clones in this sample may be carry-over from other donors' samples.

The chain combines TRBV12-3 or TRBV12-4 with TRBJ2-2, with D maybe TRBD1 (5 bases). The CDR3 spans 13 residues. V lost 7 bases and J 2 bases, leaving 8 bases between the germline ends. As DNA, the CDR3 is TGTGCCAGCACAGACAGCAACACCGGGGAGCTGTTTTTT. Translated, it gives CASTDSNTGELFF.

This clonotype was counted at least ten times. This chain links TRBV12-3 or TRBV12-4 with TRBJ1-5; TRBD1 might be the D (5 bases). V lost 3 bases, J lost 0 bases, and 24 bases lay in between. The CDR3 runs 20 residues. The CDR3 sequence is CASSFFAGYRTNYSNQPQHF. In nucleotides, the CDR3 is TGTGCCAGCAGTTTTTTCGCAGGGTACCGAACTAACTATAGCAATCAGCCCCAGCATTTT.

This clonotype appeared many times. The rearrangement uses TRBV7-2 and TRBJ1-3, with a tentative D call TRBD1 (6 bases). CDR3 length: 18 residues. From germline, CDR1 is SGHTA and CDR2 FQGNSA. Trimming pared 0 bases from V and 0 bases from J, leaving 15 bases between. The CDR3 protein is CASSLASEGGVSGNTIYF. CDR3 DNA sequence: TGTGCCAGCAGCTTAGCGAGCGAGGGGGGCGTCTCTGGAAACACCATATATTTT.

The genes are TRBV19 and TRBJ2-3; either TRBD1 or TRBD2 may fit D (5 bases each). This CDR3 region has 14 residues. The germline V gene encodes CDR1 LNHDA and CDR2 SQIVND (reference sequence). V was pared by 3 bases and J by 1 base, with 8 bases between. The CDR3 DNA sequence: TGTGCCAGTAGTATGCAGGGAGGCACAGATACGCAGTATTTT. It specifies CASSMQGGTDTQYF.

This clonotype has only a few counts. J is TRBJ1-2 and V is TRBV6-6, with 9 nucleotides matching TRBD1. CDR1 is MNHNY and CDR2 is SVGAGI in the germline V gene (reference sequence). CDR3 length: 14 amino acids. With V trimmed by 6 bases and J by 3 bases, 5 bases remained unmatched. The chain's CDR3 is CASSPQGAHYGYTF. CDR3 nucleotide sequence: TGTGCCAGCAGCCCACAGGGGGCACACTATGGCTACACCTTC.

The CDR3 region has the DNA TGTGCCAGCAGAGAACTAGCGTGGGACTCCACAGATACGCAGTATTTT. This translates into CASRELAWDSTDTQYF. V is TRBV7-6 and J is TRBJ2-3, with 7 bases lining up with TRBD2. J was trimmed by 2 bases and V by 6 bases; bases with no gene match: 11. Germline CDR1 and CDR2: SGHVS and FNYEAQ. The CDR3 runs to 16 residues.

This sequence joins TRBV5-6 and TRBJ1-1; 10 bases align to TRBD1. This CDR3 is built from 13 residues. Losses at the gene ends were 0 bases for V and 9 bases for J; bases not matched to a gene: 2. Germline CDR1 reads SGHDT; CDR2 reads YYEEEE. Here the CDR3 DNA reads TGTGCCAGCAGCTTGGGGACAGGGGGACAAGCTTTCTTT. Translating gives CASSLGTGGQAFF.

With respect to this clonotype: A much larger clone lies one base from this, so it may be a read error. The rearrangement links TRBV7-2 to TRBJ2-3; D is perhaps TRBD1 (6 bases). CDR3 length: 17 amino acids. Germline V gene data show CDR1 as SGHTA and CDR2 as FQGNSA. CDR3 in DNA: TGTGCCAACAGCGTACGACCGACAGGACATAGCACAGATACGCAGTATTTT. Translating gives CANSVRPTGHSTDTQYF.

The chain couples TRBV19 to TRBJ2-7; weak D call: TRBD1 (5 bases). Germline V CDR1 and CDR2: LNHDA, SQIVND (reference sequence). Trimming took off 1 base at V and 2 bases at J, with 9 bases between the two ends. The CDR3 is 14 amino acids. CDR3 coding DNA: TGTGCCAGTAGTATAGCAGGGCGAACCTACGAGCAGTACTTC. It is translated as CASSIAGRTYEQYF. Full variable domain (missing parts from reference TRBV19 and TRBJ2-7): DGGITQSPKYLFRKEGQNVTLSCEQNLNHDAMYWYRQDPGQGLRLIYYSQIVNDFQKGDIAEGYSVSREKKESFPLTVTSAQKNPTAFYLCASSIAGRTYEQYFGPGTRLTVT.

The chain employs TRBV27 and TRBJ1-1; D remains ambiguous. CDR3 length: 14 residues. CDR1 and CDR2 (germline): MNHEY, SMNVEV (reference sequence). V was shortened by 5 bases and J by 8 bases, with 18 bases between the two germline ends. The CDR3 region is CASSPVFRALEAFF. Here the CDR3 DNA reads TGTGCCAGCAGTCCAGTATTTCGGGCTTTAGAAGCTTTCTTT.

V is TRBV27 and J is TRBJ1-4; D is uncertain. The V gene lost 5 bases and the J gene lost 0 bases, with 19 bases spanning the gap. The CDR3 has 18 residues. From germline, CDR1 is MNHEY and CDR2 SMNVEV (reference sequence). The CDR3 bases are TGTGCCAGCAGTACGCGATGGGTTACCGAGACAACTAATGAAAAACTGTTTTTT. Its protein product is CASSTRWVTETTNEKLFF.

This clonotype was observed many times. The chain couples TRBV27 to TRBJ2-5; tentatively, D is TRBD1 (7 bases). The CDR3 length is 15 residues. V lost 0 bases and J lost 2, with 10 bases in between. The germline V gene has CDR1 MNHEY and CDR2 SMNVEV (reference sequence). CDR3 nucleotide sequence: TGTGCCAGCAGTTTATCCAGGGGGAGGCAAGAGACCCAGTACTTC. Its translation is CASSLSRGRQETQYF.

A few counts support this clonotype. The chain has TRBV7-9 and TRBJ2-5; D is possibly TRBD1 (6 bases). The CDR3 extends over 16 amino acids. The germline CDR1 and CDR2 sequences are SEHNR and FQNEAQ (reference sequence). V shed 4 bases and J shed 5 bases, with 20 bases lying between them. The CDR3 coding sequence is TGTGCCAGCAGCTCTAAGGGAACAGGGCGTAGGGAGACCCAGTACTTC. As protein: CASSSKGTGRRETQYF. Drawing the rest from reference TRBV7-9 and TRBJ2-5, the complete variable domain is DTGVSQNPRHKITKRGQNVTFRCDPISEHNRLYWYRQTLGQGPEFLTYFQNEAQLEKSRLLSDRFSAERPKGSFSTLEIQRTEQGDSAMYLCASSSKGTGRRETQYFGPGTRLLVL.

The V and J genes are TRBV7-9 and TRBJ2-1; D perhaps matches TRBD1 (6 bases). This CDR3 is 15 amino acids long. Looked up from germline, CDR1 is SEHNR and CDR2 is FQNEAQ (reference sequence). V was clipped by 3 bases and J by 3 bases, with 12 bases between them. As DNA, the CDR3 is TGTGCCAGCAGCTTTCAGGGGTCAGACTACAATGAGCAGTTCTTC. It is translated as CASSFQGSDYNEQFF. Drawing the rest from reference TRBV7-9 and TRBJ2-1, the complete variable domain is DTGVSQNPRHKITKRGQNVTFRCDPISEHNRLYWYRQTLGQGPEFLTYFQNEAQLEKSRLLSDRFSAERPKGSFSTLEIQRTEQGDSAMYLCASSFQGSDYNEQFFGPGTRLTVL.

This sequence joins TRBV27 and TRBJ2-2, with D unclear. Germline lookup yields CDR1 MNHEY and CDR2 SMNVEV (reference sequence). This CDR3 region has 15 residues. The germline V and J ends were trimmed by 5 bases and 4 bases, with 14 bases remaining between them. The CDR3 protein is CASSPMTTSTGELFF. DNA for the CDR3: TGTGCCAGCAGTCCCATGACGACAAGCACCGGGGAGCTGTTTTTT.

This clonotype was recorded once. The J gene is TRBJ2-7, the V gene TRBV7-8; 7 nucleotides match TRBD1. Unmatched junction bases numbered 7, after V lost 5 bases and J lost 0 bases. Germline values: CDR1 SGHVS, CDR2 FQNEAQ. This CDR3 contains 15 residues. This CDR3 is CASSGGNRGSYEQYF. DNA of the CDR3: TGTGCCAGCAGCGGAGGCAACAGGGGCTCCTACGAGCAGTACTTC.

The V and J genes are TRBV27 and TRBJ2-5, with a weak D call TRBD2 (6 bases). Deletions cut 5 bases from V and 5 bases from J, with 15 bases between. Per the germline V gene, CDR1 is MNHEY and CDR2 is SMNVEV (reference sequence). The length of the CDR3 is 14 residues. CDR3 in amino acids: CASSPPSGRETQYF. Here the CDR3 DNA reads TGTGCCAGCAGTCCACCTTCAGGGAGGGAGACCCAGTACTTC.

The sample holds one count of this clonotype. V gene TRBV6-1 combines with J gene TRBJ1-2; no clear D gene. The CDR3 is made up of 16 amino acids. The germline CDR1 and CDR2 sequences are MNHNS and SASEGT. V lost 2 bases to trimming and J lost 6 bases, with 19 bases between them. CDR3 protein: CASSEYGADEVDGYTF. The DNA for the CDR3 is TGTGCCAGCAGTGAATATGGAGCGGACGAGGTCGATGGCTACACCTTC.

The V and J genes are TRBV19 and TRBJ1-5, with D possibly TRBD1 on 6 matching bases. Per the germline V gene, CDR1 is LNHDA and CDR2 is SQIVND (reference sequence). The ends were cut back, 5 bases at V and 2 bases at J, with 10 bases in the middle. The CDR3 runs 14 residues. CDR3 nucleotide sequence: TGTGCCAGTAGTTGGACAGCGGGCAATCAGCCCCAGCATTTT. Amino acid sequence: CASSWTAGNQPQHF.

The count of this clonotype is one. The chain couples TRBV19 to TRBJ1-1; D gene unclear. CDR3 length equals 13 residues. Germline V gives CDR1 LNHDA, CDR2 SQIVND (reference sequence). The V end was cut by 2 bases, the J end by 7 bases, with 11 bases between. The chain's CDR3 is CASSIHFQVEAFF. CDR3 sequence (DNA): TGTGCCAGTAGTATACATTTTCAGGTTGAAGCTTTCTTT. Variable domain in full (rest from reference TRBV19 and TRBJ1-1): DGGITQSPKYLFRKEGQNVTLSCEQNLNHDAMYWYRQDPGQGLRLIYYSQIVNDFQKGDIAEGYSVSREKKESFPLTVTSAQKNPTAFYLCASSIHFQVEAFFGQGTRLTVV.

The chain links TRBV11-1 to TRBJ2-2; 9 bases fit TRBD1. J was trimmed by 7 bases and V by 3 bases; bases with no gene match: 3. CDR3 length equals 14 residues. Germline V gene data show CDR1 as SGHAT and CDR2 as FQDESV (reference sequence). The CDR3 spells CASSFRTGVGELFF. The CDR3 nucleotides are TGTGCCAGCAGCTTTCGGACAGGGGTCGGGGAGCTGTTTTTT.

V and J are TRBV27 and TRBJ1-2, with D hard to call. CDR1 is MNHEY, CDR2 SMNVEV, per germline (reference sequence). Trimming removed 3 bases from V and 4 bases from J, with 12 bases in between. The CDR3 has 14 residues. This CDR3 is CASSFGPGSYGYTF. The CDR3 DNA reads TGTGCCAGCAGTTTCGGGCCGGGTAGCTATGGCTACACCTTC.

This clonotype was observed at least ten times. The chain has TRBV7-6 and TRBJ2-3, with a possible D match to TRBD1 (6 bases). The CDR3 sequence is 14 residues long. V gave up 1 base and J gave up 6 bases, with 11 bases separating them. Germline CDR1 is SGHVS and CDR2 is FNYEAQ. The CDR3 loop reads CASSLGGGSDTQYF. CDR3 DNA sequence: TGTGCCAGCAGCTTAGGAGGGGGAAGTGATACGCAGTATTTT.

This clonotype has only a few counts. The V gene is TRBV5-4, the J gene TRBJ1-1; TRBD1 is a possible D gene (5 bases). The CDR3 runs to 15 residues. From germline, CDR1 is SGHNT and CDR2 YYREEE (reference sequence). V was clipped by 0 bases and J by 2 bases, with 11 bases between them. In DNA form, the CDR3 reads TGTGCCAGCAGCTTGGCCAGGGAGAGAAACACTGAAGCTTTCTTT. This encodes CASSLARERNTEAFF.

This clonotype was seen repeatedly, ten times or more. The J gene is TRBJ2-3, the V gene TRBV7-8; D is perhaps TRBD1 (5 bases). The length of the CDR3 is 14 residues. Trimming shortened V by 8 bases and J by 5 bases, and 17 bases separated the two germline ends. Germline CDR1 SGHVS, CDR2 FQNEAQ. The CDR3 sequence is CASGLVGAGDTQYF. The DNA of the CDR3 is TGTGCCAGCGGCCTCGTAGGGGCCGGAGATACGCAGTATTTT.

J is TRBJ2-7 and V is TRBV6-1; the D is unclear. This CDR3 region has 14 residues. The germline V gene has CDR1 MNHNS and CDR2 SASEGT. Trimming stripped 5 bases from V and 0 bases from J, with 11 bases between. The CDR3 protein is CASSPPAISYEQYV. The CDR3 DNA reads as TGTGCCAGCAGTCCCCCAGCTATCTCCTACGAGCAGTACGTC.

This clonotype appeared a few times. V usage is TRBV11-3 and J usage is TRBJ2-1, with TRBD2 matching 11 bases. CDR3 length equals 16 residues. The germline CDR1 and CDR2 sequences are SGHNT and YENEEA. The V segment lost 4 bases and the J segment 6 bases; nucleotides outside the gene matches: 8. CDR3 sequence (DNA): TGTGCCAGCAGCTCCGCCTCTAGCGGGGGGCCCAATGAGCAGTTCTTC. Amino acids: CASSSASSGGPNEQFF.

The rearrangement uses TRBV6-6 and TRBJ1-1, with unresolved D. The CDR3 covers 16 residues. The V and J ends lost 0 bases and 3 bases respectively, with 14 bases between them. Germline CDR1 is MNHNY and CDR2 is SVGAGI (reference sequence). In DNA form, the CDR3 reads TGTGCCAGCAGTTACTCGACCTTGGGCATCGACACTGAAGCTTTCTTT. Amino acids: CASSYSTLGIDTEAFF.

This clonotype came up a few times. The CDR3 region has the DNA TGTGCCAGCAGTTTTGAGGTCAGGGGTTACGAGCAGTACTTC. Protein product: CASSFEVRGYEQYF. This rearrangement joins TRBV27 to TRBJ2-7, with a tentative D call TRBD1 (6 bases). The CDR3 runs to 14 residues. Trimming took 3 bases from V and 4 from J, leaving 13 bases between them. Germline V CDR1 and CDR2: MNHEY, SMNVEV (reference sequence).

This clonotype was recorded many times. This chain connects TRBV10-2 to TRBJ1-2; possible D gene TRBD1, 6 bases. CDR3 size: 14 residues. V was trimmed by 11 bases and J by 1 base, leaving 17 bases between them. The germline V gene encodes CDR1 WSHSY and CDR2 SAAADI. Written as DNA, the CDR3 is TGCGCCGCCGGGGGGCAGGGTCTTAACTATGGCTACACCTTC. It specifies CAAGGQGLNYGYTF.